The 30 T cell receptor beta chains reported below all come from one sample, sequenced in a study of blood T cell repertoires in COVID-19. Assay: immunoSEQ multiplex PCR; the TCRdb copy retains only in-frame clones and omits some. The table has just over 250,000 clones, about 91% seen once. The sample taken for sequencing was peripheral blood. These receptors all stem from a person between 18 and 35 years old with COVID-19, enrolled during active disease.

This clone was observed at least ten times. The genes are TRBV9 and TRBJ2-1, with 7 bases fitting TRBD2. The CDR3 length is 15 residues. Germline V CDR1 and CDR2: SGDLS, YYNGEE. Trimming cost V 0 bases and J 7 bases; bases outside gene matches: 7. CDR3 sequence reads: CASSVGGGSGNEQFF. Here the CDR3 DNA reads TGTGCCAGCAGCGTAGGAGGCGGGAGTGGTAATGAGCAGTTCTTC. The full variable domain, with the rest looked up from reference TRBV9 and TRBJ2-1, is DSGVTQTPKHLITATGQRVTLRCSPRSGDLSVYWYQQSLDQGLQFLIQYYNGEERAKGNILERFSAQQFPDLHSELNLSSLELGDSALYFCASSVGGGSGNEQFFGPGTRLTVL.

This clone has just one count. The chain recombines TRBV5-1 with TRBJ2-7, with 11 bases identical to TRBD2. The V gene end was trimmed by 0 bases and the J gene end by 5 bases; junction bases not matched to a gene: 4. This CDR3 has 15 residues. CDR1 is SGHRS, CDR2 YFSETQ, per germline. The CDR3 DNA is TGCGCCAGCAGCTTGGGAGGGACTAGCGGTGACGAGCAGTACTTC. It encodes CASSLGGTSGDEQYF.

The chain employs TRBV5-5 and TRBJ2-7; perhaps TRBD1 as D (6 bases). V lost 4 bases and J 5 bases, leaving 10 bases between the germline ends. Germline V gene lookup returns CDR1 SGHKS and CDR2 YYEKEE (reference sequence). The CDR3 length is 12 residues. DNA of the CDR3: TGTGCCAGCAGCCCAACAGGGCACGAGCAGTACTTC. Translation: CASSPTGHEQYF. Complete variable domain (other parts from reference TRBV5-5 and TRBJ2-7): DAGVTQSPTHLIKTRGQQVTLRCSPISGHKSVSWYQQVLGQGPQFIFQYYEKEERGRGNFPDRFSARQFPNYSSELNVNALLLGDSALYLCASSPTGHEQYFGPGTRLTVT.

The chain is built from TRBV5-1 and TRBJ2-7; weak D call: TRBD2 (6 bases). CDR3 length: 14 residues. Deletions cut 7 bases from V and 2 bases from J, with 16 bases between. Germline CDR1 reads SGHRS; CDR2 reads YFSETQ. This CDR3 is CASGRGSEAYEQYF. In nucleotides, the CDR3 is TGCGCCAGCGGGCGGGGTTCTGAAGCCTACGAGCAGTACTTC.

The rearrangement uses TRBV12-3 or TRBV12-4 and TRBJ2-3; 7 nucleotides match TRBD2. The CDR3 length is 13 residues. V shed 3 bases and J 6 bases; nucleotides not matched to a gene: 3. For the CDR3, the DNA is TGTGCCAGCAGTTTTGGGGGAGGGGATACGCAGTATTTT. Translated: CASSFGGGDTQYF.

This clone has only a few counts. The V gene is TRBV6-2 or TRBV6-3, the J gene TRBJ2-3; 10 bases fit TRBD2. Trimming at V came to 2 bases and at J to 4 bases, leaving 0 bases not matched to a gene. The CDR3 is 14 amino acids. Germline CDR1 is MNHEY and CDR2 is SVGEGT. Here the CDR3 DNA reads TGTGCCAGCAGTTACGGGACTAGCGCAGATACGCAGTATTTT. It encodes CASSYGTSADTQYF.

V is TRBV19 and J is TRBJ2-2, with 9 positions matching TRBD2. Germline V gene data show CDR1 as LNHDA and CDR2 as SQIVND (reference sequence). V was clipped by 3 bases and J by 5 bases; unmatched bases: 16. The CDR3 totals 19 residues. As DNA, the CDR3 is TGTGCCAGTAGTATCTTGAACAGGGATTTCGCGGGAGGGACCGGGGAGCTGTTTTTT. Amino acid sequence: CASSILNRDFAGGTGELFF.

The chain uses TRBV30 and TRBJ1-6, with D tentatively TRBD1 (5 bases). From germline, CDR1 is GTSNPN and CDR2 SVGIG (reference sequence). V shed 4 bases and J shed 7 bases, with 14 bases lying between them. This CDR3 spans 14 amino acids. The CDR3 loop is CAWTAGLGNSPLHF. The CDR3 coding sequence is TGTGCCTGGACCGCGGGACTTGGGAATTCACCCCTCCACTTT.

The chain joins TRBV10-1 to TRBJ1-2, with 7 bases fitting TRBD1. This CDR3 spans 14 amino acids. Germline V gene lookup returns CDR1 WNHNN and CDR2 SYGVQD (reference sequence). Trimming took 6 bases from V and 8 from J; bases not matched to a gene: 12. The CDR3 protein is CASSDKVTGVGYTF. The CDR3 DNA sequence: TGCGCCAGCAGCGACAAAGTCACAGGGGTAGGCTACACCTTC.

The chain has TRBV6-1 and TRBJ2-3; 7 nucleotides line up with TRBD1. CDR1 and CDR2 (germline): MNHNS, SASEGT. The CDR3 runs 16 residues. J lost 0 bases, V lost 4 bases, and 7 bases had no gene match. CDR3 in amino acids: CASSAPRDRSTDTQYF. The CDR3 DNA reads TGTGCCAGCAGTGCACCCCGGGACAGAAGCACAGATACGCAGTATTTT.

J is TRBJ2-5 and V is TRBV9; D unresolved. The length of the CDR3 is 14 residues. Deletions cut 0 bases from V and 0 bases from J, with 6 bases between. Germline CDR1 reads SGDLS; CDR2 reads YYNGEE. The CDR3 DNA is TGTGCCAGCAGCGTAGATAGCTACCAAGAGACCCAGTACTTC. Translated, it gives CASSVDSYQETQYF.

The rearrangement joins TRBV2 to TRBJ2-6; D is ambiguous. Germline lookup yields CDR1 SNHLY and CDR2 FYNNEI. The CDR3 length is 16 residues. Trimming shortened V by 7 bases and J by 0 bases, and 13 bases separated the two germline ends. The CDR3 nucleotides read TGTGCCAGCACCCCCCCCAGAAGCTCTGGGGCCAACGTCCTGACTTTC. Protein sequence: CASTPPRSSGANVLTF.

CDR3 sequence (DNA): TGTGCCAGCAGTTACTCATCGGGAAATGAGCAGTTCTTC. The encoded protein is CASSYSSGNEQFF. The rearrangement joins TRBV6-5 to TRBJ2-1; weak D call: TRBD2 (5 bases). Germline V gene sequence: CDR1 MNHEY, CDR2 SVGAGI. V shed 0 bases and J shed 7 bases, with 7 bases lying between them. The CDR3 totals 13 residues.

The rearrangement joins TRBV29-1 to TRBJ1-1; a weak D match, TRBD1 (6 bases). The CDR3 runs 12 residues. The germline gives CDR1 SQVTM, CDR2 ANQGSEA. Trimming removed 3 bases at V and 5 bases at J, with 10 bases between. For the CDR3, the DNA is TGCAGCGTTGACCAGGGGCTGACTGAAGCTTTCTTT. Translated, it gives CSVDQGLTEAFF.

This chain connects TRBV5-1 to TRBJ1-1; TRBD1 aligns across 8 bases. CDR3 length: 15 amino acids. Germline CDR1 SGHRS, CDR2 YFSETQ. V lost 4 bases, J lost 3 bases, and 8 bases stayed unmatched. In DNA, the CDR3 is TGCGCCAGCAGCGGGGGGCAGGGGGCTGACACTGAAGCTTTCTTT. It codes for CASSGGQGADTEAFF.

This sequence joins TRBV4-3 and TRBJ2-5; weak D call: TRBD1 (5 bases). V lost 3 bases and J lost 5, with 13 bases in between. Germline V gene data show CDR1 as LGHNA and CDR2 as YSLEER. The CDR3 totals 14 residues. CDR3 sequence (DNA): TGCGCCAGCAGCCAGAAGGGGCTGCATGAGACCCAGTACTTC. Its protein product is CASSQKGLHETQYF.

The CDR3 nucleotides are TGCGCCAGCAAGAGCGGGAGCTCCTACGAGCAGTACTTC. Translation: CASKSGSSYEQYF. This chain links TRBV5-1 with TRBJ2-7, with 8 positions matching TRBD2. The ends lost 6 bases at V and 0 bases at J; junction bases unmatched: 2. Germline values: CDR1 SGHRS, CDR2 YFSETQ. The CDR3 extends over 13 amino acids. The variable domain in full, completed from reference TRBV5-1 and TRBJ2-7, reads KAGVTQTPRYLIKTRGQQVTLSCSPISGHRSVSWYQQTPGQGLQFLFEYFSETQRNKGNFPGRFSGRQFSNSRSEMNVSTLELGDSALYLCASKSGSSYEQYFGPGTRLTVT.

The genes are TRBV9 and TRBJ2-7, with D possibly matching TRBD1 (7 bases). From germline, CDR1 is SGDLS and CDR2 YYNGEE. V was cut by 3 bases and J by 3 bases, with 16 bases left in between. The length of the CDR3 is 15 residues. CDR3 sequence: CASSGGDSQGYEQYF. The CDR3 coding sequence is TGTGCCAGCAGCGGGGGGGACAGTCAAGGCTACGAGCAGTACTTC.

This chain joins TRBV21-1 and TRBJ2-1; the D segment call TRBD2 is taken from the table without a DNA check. TRBV21-1 is annotated as a pseudogene. This CDR3 region has 16 residues. CDR3 region: CASRALAGPSYNEQFF. As DNA, the CDR3 is TGTGCCAGCAGAGCTCTAGCGGGCCCATCCTACAATGAGCAGTTCTTC.

This rearrangement joins TRBV5-4 to TRBJ2-3; possible D gene TRBD1, 5 bases. CDR3 length equals 15 residues. The V end lost 4 bases, the J end lost 5 bases, and 17 bases lay between the germline ends. Germline CDR1 reads SGHNT; CDR2 reads YYREEE (reference sequence). CDR3 DNA sequence: TGTGCCAGCAGCCCGCCGACAGACGTTCGAGATACGCAGTATTTT. Protein product: CASSPPTDVRDTQYF.

For the CDR3, the DNA is TGTGCCAGCAGTTTAGAGGTCGCGAACACCGGGGAGCTGTTTTTT. Translated, it gives CASSLEVANTGELFF. The J gene is TRBJ2-2, the V gene TRBV27; D not certain. Germline V CDR1 and CDR2: MNHEY, SMNVEV (reference sequence). Trimming shortened V by 2 bases and J by 0 bases, and 7 bases separated the two germline ends. The length of the CDR3 is 15 residues.

The chain combines TRBV4-1 with TRBJ1-5, with D perhaps matching TRBD1 (6 bases). V shed 1 base and J shed 6 bases, with 10 bases lying between them. The germline V gene has CDR1 MGHRA and CDR2 YSYEKL. The CDR3 consists of 14 residues. CDR3: CASSQVTGTQPQHF. In DNA form, the CDR3 reads TGCGCCAGCAGCCAAGTAACAGGGACTCAGCCCCAGCATTTT.

The CDR3: CASSFSISYNEQFF. The CDR3 DNA is TGTGCCAGCAGCTTTAGTATCTCCTACAATGAGCAGTTCTTC. The V and J genes are TRBV7-2 and TRBJ2-1, with D unclear. The V gene lost 3 bases and the J gene lost 0 bases, with 6 bases spanning the gap. The CDR3 has 14 amino acids. CDR1 and CDR2 from the germline V gene are SGHTA and FQGNSA.

V gene TRBV6-1 combines with J gene TRBJ1-2; D uncertain. The CDR3 runs to 13 residues. Trimming took off 1 base at V and 4 bases at J, with 7 bases between the two ends. In germline, CDR1 is MNHNS, CDR2 SASEGT. The CDR3 region is CASSEGQAYGYTF. The DNA for the CDR3 is TGTGCCAGCAGTGAAGGGCAGGCCTATGGCTACACCTTC.

The gene calls are TRBV7-9 and TRBJ1-1, with D uncertain. The V end was cut by 3 bases, the J end by 3 bases, with 11 bases between. The CDR3 runs 14 residues. Germline CDR1 and CDR2: SEHNR and FQNEAQ (reference sequence). The DNA for the CDR3 is TGTGCCAGCAGCTTCATAACGGGTGACACTGAAGCTTTCTTT. Its translation is CASSFITGDTEAFF.

The chain joins TRBV28 to TRBJ2-2; TRBD1 might be the D (6 bases). This CDR3 contains 15 residues. The germline gives CDR1 MDHEN, CDR2 SYDVKM. V lost 7 bases and J lost 5, with 17 bases in between. The CDR3, as DNA: TGTGCCAGCAAAAACCGGGACACTCAAACCGGGGAGCTGTTTTTT. Amino acids: CASKNRDTQTGELFF.

This sequence joins TRBV5-4 and TRBJ2-2; 8 bases fit TRBD2. Germline V gene sequence: CDR1 SGHNT, CDR2 YYREEE (reference sequence). CDR3 size: 16 residues. The V and J ends lost 2 bases and 4 bases, in that order; junction bases with no gene match: 7. The CDR3 spells CASSLPGGLGTGELFF. The CDR3 DNA follows: TGTGCCAGCAGCTTACCGGGAGGGTTGGGCACCGGGGAGCTGTTTTTT.

CDR3 in DNA: TGTGCCAGCAGCTTAGGACTAGCGGAATCCTACTACGAGCAGTACTTC. This gives the protein CASSLGLAESYYEQYF. V gene TRBV7-2 combines with J gene TRBJ2-7, with 9 bases fitting TRBD2. Looked up from germline, CDR1 is SGHTA and CDR2 is FQGNSA. With 1 base clipped from V and 3 bases from J, the junction kept 7 bases outside the gene matches. CDR3 length: 16 residues.

This chain joins TRBV19 and TRBJ2-7, with a possible D match to TRBD2 (6 bases). Germline V lookup: CDR1 LNHDA, CDR2 SQIVND (reference sequence). CDR3 size: 15 residues. V was clipped by 1 base and J by 3 bases, with 13 bases between them. The CDR3 protein is CASSIAGGGNYEQYF. CDR3 DNA sequence: TGTGCCAGTAGTATAGCCGGCGGAGGGAACTACGAGCAGTACTTC.

This clone occurred a few times. The chain joins TRBV27 to TRBJ1-6; no clear D. This CDR3 is built from 13 residues. Deletions cut 6 bases from V and 4 bases from J, with 7 bases between. CDR1 and CDR2 from the germline V gene are MNHEY and SMNVEV (reference sequence). The CDR3 DNA reads as TGTGCCAGCAGAACACAGTATAATTCACCCCTCCACTTT. Its translation: CASRTQYNSPLHF.